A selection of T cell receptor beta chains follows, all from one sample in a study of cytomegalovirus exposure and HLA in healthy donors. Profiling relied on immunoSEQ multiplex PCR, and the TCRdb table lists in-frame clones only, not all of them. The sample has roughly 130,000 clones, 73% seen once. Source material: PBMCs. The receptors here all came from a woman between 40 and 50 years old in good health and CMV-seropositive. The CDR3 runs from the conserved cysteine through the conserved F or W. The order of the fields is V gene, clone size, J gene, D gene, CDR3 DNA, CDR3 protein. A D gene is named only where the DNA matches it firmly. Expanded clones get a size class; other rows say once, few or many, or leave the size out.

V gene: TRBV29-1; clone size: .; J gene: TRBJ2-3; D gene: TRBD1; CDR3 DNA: TGCAGCGCATACCGGGACAGGGGTTTGGGGGGTACGCAGTATTTT; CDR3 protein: CSAYRDRGLGGTQYF
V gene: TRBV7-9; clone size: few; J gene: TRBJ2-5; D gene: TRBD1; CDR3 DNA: TGTGCCAGCAGCCCAGACCGCCAGGGGGCTCGGGAGCAGTACTTC; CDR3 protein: CASSPDRQGAREQYF
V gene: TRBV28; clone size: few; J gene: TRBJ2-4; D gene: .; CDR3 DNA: TGTGCCAGCAGTTGGGCGGGGATAAACATTCAGTACTTC; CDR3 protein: CASSWAGINIQYF
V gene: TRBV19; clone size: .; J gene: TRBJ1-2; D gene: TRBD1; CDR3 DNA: TGTGCCAGTAGTATTGGGACAGGGAGTAACTATGGCTACACCTTC; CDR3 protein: CASSIGTGSNYGYTF
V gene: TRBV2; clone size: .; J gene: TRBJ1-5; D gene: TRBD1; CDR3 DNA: TGTGCCAGCAGCTCCCGGGACAGAAGCAATCAGCCCCAGCATTTT; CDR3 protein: CASSSRDRSNQPQHF
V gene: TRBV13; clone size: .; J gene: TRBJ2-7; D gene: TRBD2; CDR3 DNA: TGTGCCAGCAGCCTTCGGTGGGAGGGCTCCTACGAGCAGTACTTC; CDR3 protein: CASSLRWEGSYEQYF
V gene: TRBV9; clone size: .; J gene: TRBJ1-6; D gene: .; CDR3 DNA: TGTGCCAGCACCCAGGAGGGTTCACCCCTCCACTTT; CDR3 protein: CASTQEGSPLHF
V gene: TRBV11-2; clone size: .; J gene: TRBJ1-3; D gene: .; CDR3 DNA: TGTGCCAGCAGCCTTCGCCAGGGAAACACCATATATTTT; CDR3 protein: CASSLRQGNTIYF
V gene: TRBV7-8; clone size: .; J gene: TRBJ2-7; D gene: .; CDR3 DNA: TGTGCCAGCAGCCTAAAGACCTACGAGCAGTACTTC; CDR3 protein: CASSLKTYEQYF
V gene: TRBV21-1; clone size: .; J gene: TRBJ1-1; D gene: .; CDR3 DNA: TGTGCCAGCAGCACCCGGACAGGGGGGACTGAAGCTTTCTTT; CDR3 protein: CASSTRTGGTEAFF
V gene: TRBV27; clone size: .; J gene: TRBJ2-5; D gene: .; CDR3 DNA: TGTGCCAGCAGTTTAGGGGGACTTGATGGGGAGACCCAGTACTTC; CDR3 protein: CASSLGGLDGETQYF
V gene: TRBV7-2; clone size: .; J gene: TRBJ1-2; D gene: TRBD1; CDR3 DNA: TGTGCCAGCAGCTCAACTTCCGGGACAGGGGTAGCCTATGGCTACACCTTC; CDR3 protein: CASSSTSGTGVAYGYTF
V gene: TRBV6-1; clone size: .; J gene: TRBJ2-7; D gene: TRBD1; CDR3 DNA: TGTGCCAGCAGTGAATGGACAGGGACGAACGAGCAGTACTTC; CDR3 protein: CASSEWTGTNEQYF
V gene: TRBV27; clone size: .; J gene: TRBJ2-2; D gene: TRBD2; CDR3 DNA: TGTGCCAGCAGTTTAAGGCTAGCGGGGACGAACACCGGGGAGCTGTTTTTT; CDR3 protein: CASSLRLAGTNTGELFF
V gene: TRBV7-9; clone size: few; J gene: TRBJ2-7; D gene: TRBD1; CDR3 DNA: TGTGCCAGCAGCTTAGGGGGAAAAACAGGGGCCTACGAGCAGTACTTC; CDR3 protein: CASSLGGKTGAYEQYF
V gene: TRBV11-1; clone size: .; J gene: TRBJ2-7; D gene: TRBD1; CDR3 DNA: TGTGCCAGCAGCCCCGCCAGGGGGTCCTACGAGCAGTACTTC; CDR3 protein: CASSPARGSYEQYF
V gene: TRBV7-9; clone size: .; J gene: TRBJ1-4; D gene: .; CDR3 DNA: TGTGCCAGCAGCTTAGTATCCGGGATTGGTGAAAAACTGTTTTTT; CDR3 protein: CASSLVSGIGEKLFF
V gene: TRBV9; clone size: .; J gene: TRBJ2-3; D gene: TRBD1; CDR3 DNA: TGTGCCAGCAGCGCGACGACAGGGGACACAGATACGCAGTATTTT; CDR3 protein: CASSATTGDTDTQYF
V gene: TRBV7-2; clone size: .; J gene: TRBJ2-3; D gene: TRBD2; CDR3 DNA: TGTGCCAGCAGCTCCCAGCTAGCGGGGGCTACGCAGTATTTT; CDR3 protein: CASSSQLAGATQYF
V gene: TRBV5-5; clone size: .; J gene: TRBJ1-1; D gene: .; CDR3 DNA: TGTGCCAGCAGCTTAGGTGGGGGCACAGGAACTGAAGCTTTCTTT; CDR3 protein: CASSLGGGTGTEAFF
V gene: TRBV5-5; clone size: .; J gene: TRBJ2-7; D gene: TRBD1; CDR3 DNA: TGTGCCAGCAGCTTTTCGGACAGGCGTTACGAGCAGTACTTC; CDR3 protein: CASSFSDRRYEQYF
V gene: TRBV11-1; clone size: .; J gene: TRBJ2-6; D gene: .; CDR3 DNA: TGTGCCAGCGAAGAGCCTGGGGCCAACGTCCTGACTTTC; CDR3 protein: CASEEPGANVLTF
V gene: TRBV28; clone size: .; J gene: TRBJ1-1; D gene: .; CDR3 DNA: TGTGCCAGCCTAGCCAGGCCACCTGGGAACACTGAAGCTTTCTTT; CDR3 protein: CASLARPPGNTEAFF
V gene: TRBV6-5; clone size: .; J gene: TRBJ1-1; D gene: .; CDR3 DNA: TGTGCCAGCAGCCTCGGTGGACACCGTGAAGCTTTCTTT; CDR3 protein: CASSLGGHREAFF
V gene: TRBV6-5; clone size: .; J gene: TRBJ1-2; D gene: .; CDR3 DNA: TGTGCCAGCAGTGAACCGGCCAGGTATTATGGCTACACCTTC; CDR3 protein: CASSEPARYYGYTF
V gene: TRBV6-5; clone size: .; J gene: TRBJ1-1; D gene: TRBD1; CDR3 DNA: TGTGCCAGCAGTCGACAGGGAAATACTGAAGCTTTCTTT; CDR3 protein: CASSRQGNTEAFF
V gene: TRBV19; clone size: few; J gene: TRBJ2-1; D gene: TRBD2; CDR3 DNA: TGTGCCAGTAGGGGGGGGACTAGCTACAATGAGCAGTTCTTC; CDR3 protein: CASRGGTSYNEQFF
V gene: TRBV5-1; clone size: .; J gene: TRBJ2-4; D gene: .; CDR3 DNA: TGCGCCAGCAGCTCTGGACAGTCACCGAGGGACATTCAGTACTTC; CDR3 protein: CASSSGQSPRDIQYF
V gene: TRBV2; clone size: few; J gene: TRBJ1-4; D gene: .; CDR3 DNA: TGTGCCAGCAGTGCCGAGGCAGGGGATTATGTCGAAAAACTGTTTTTT; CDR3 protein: CASSAEAGDYVEKLFF
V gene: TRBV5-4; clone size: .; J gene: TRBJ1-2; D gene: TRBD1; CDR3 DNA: TGTGCCAGCAGCAGACCGGGACAGGGCCACTATGGCTACACCTTC; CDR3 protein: CASSRPGQGHYGYTF
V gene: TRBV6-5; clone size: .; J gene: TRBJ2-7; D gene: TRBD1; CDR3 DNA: TGTGCCAGCAGCACTACGGGACAGACCTACGAGCAGTACTTC; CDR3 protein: CASSTTGQTYEQYF
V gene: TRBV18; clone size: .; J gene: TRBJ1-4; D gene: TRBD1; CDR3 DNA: TGTGCCAGCTCACCGGGGACAGTTGAAAAACTGTTTTTT; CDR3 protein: CASSPGTVEKLFF
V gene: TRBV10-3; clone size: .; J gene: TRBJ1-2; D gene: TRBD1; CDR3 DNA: TGTGCCATCAGCAACGGGGGACAGCCAAACTATGGCTACACCTTC; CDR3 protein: CAISNGGQPNYGYTF
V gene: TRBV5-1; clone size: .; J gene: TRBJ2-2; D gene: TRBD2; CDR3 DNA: TGCGCCAGCACCAAGACTAGCGGGGGCACCACGAACACCGGGGAGCTGTTTTTT; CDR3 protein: CASTKTSGGTTNTGELFF
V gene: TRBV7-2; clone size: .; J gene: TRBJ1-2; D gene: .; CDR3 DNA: TGTGCCAGCAGCTTGGCAGGGTATGGCTACACCTTC; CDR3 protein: CASSLAGYGYTF
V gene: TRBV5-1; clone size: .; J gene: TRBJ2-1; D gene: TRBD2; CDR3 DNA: TGCGCCAGCAGCCCGGGGGGACTAGCGGGAGTTGGGACTGAGCAGTTCTTC; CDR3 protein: CASSPGGLAGVGTEQFF
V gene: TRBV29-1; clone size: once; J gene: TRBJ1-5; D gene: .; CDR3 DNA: TGCAGCGTTAGGGGGGGACTCAATCAGCCCCAGCATTTT; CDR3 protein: CSVRGGLNQPQHF
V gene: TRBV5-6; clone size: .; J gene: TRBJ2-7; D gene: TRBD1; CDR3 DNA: TGTGCCAGCAGCTTGTGGGCAGGGGGCCTCTACGAGCAGTACTTC; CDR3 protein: CASSLWAGGLYEQYF
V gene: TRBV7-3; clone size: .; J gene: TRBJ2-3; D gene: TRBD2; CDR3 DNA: TGTGCCAGCAGCTTAAGGGGGGGACTAGCGGGAGGAAGAGATACGCAGTATTTT; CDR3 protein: CASSLRGGLAGGRDTQYF
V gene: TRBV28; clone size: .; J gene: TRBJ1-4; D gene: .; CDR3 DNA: TGTGCCAGCAGTTTATCGGGGTTATCTAATGAAAAACTGTTTTTT; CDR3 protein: CASSLSGLSNEKLFF
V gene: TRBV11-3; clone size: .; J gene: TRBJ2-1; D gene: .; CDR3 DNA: TGTGCCAGCAGCTTGACTAGTAGGGATGAGCAGTTCTTC; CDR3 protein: CASSLTSRDEQFF
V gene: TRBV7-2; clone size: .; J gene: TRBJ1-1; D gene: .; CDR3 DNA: TGTGCCAGCAGCTTGACAGAGCTTAACACTGAAGCTTTCTTT; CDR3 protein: CASSLTELNTEAFF